Below are 8 T cell receptor beta chains sequenced from a single sample in a study of cytomegalovirus exposure and HLA in healthy donors. Sequencing was performed with immunoSEQ multiplex PCR; in TCRdb, only in-frame clones are kept and a portion is missing. The data show over 200,000 clones, with around 88% seen just once and 2.5% to 3.5% held by the top ten. Sequenced material: PBMCs. The receptors stem from a young woman in good health and CMV-seronegative.

The V gene is TRBV5-6, the J gene TRBJ1-2; D is possibly TRBD1 (5 bases). The V gene's germline CDR1 is SGHDT and CDR2 YYEEEE. The CDR3 covers 16 residues. Trimming pared 1 base from V and 1 base from J, leaving 14 bases between. Here the CDR3 DNA reads TGTGCCAGCAGCTTGTCCCCAGGGTTAGTTAACTATGGCTACACCTTC. Amino acids: CASSLSPGLVNYGYTF.

This chain joins TRBV27 and TRBJ2-3, with 7 bases identical to TRBD2. Unmatched junction bases numbered 7, after V lost 5 bases and J lost 2 bases. Per the germline V gene, CDR1 is MNHEY and CDR2 is SMNVEV (reference sequence). The CDR3 length is 15 residues. The DNA of the CDR3 is TGTGCCAGCAGTCAATCGGGACTATTCACAGATACGCAGTATTTT. Translated, it gives CASSQSGLFTDTQYF.

J is TRBJ2-7 and V is TRBV27, with 8 bases that match TRBD2. The CDR3 runs 15 residues. J lost 4 bases, V lost 5 bases, and 10 bases had no gene match. Germline V gene data show CDR1 as MNHEY and CDR2 as SMNVEV (reference sequence). The CDR3 spells CASSPGGGGRYEQYF. The CDR3 bases are TGTGCCAGCAGTCCTGGAGGCGGGGGGCGTTACGAGCAGTACTTC.

The chain combines TRBV7-8 with TRBJ1-1; D may be TRBD1 (5 bases). CDR1 and CDR2 from the germline V gene are SGHVS and FQNEAQ. The CDR3 runs 13 residues. The ends were cut back, 4 bases at V and 0 bases at J, with 6 bases in the middle. The CDR3 reads CASSSQVNTEAFF. DNA of the CDR3: TGTGCCAGCAGCTCACAGGTGAACACTGAAGCTTTCTTT.

The V and J genes are TRBV21-1 and TRBJ2-3; the table's D gene call, TRBD1, was not cross checked with the DNA. TRBV21-1 is deemed a pseudogene. This CDR3 has 16 amino acids. As DNA, the CDR3 is TGTGCCAGCATCCATGGACAGGGACGATGTTCAGATACGCAGTATTTT. Protein sequence: CASIHGQGRCSDTQYF.

The chain joins TRBV7-3 to TRBJ1-5; TRBD1 agrees at 8 bases. Germline-derived CDR1 and CDR2 are SGHTA and FQGTGA. V was clipped by 4 bases and J by 2 bases; unmatched bases: 7. This CDR3 has 16 amino acids. The CDR3 DNA follows: TGTGCCAGCAGCTCAAAGGGACAGGTTGGCAATCAGCCCCAGCATTTT. Translated, it gives CASSSKGQVGNQPQHF.

The CDR3 here is CSVEERGREQYF. The CDR3 DNA follows: TGCAGCGTTGAGGAAAGGGGGCGCGAGCAGTACTTC. The V call is TRBV29-1, the J call TRBJ2-7; 7 bases align to TRBD1. Trimming took 3 bases from V and 6 from J; bases not matched to a gene: 5. The CDR3 has 12 amino acids. The V gene's germline CDR1 is SQVTM and CDR2 ANQGSEA.

The chain is built from TRBV2 and TRBJ2-3; D call uncertain. Between the trimmed V and J ends, which lost 10 bases and 5 bases, there was a span of 10 bases. This CDR3 has 11 amino acids. CDR1 is SNHLY, CDR2 FYNNEI, per germline. CDR3 region: CATSVLDTQYF. CDR3 nucleotide sequence: TGTGCCACCTCGGTATTAGATACGCAGTATTTT.